This is a list of T cell receptor beta chains from one sample in a study of shared clonotypes between healthy human individuals. TCRdb's table, derived via immunoSEQ multiplex PCR, lists solely in-frame clones and lacks some. Seen here are roughly 2.4 million clones, under 97% observed once, and the top ten hold around 0.13%. Sequenced sample: naive CD4+ T cells sorted from blood. All receptors come from a man younger than 35 in good health. CDR3s include the opening cysteine and the closing phenylalanine or tryptophan. The D gene is left open where the match is weak.

D: TRBD1; V: TRBV28; J: TRBJ1-1; DNA: TGTGCCAGCAGGGGGACAGGGGGCGGGAGCACTGAAGCTTTCTTT; CDR3: CASRGTGGGSTEAFF
D: .; V: TRBV7-9; J: TRBJ2-5; DNA: TGTGCCAGCAGCTTAGGAGTAGGGGGAATCCAAGAGACCCAGTACTTC; CDR3: CASSLGVGGIQETQYF
D: .; V: TRBV7-2; J: TRBJ2-7; DNA: TGTGCCAGCAGCTTAGATCGGGATCTCCCCTACGAGCAGTACTTC; CDR3: CASSLDRDLPYEQYF
D: .; V: TRBV6-1; J: TRBJ2-3; DNA: TGTGCCAGCAATCGACTGACCACAGATACGCAGTATTTT; CDR3: CASNRLTTDTQYF
D: TRBD1; V: TRBV19; J: TRBJ2-2; DNA: TGTGCCAGTAGTACGGGACAGCTGAACACCGGGGAGCTGTTTTTT; CDR3: CASSTGQLNTGELFF
D: .; V: TRBV11-2; J: TRBJ2-5; DNA: TGTGCCAGCAGCTCGGGGGAGACCCAGTACTTC; CDR3: CASSSGETQYF
D: TRBD1; V: TRBV28; J: TRBJ2-2; DNA: TGTGCCAGCAGTTTAGGACCTACAGGGGGCCCGGCCGGGGAGCTGTTTTTT; CDR3: CASSLGPTGGPAGELFF
D: .; V: TRBV4-3; J: TRBJ2-7; DNA: TGCGCCAGCAGCCTTGGGACGGGGTCCTACGAGCAGTACTTC; CDR3: CASSLGTGSYEQYF
D: TRBD2; V: TRBV4-1; J: TRBJ2-5; DNA: TGCGCCAGCAGCCAAGAGGACGGGGGGGTCCTAAAGACCCAGTACTTC; CDR3: CASSQEDGGVLKTQYF
D: .; V: TRBV5-1; J: TRBJ2-3; DNA: TGCGCCAGCAGCACCGCCCATTACACAGATACGCAGTATTTT; CDR3: CASSTAHYTDTQYF
D: TRBD2; V: TRBV2; J: TRBJ2-7; DNA: TGTGCCAGCAGTAATGACGGGGGGTTAAGCGAGCAGTACTTC; CDR3: CASSNDGGLSEQYF
D: TRBD2; V: TRBV25-1; J: TRBJ2-3; DNA: TGTGCCAGCAGCCTAGCGGGAACGGATACGCAGTATTTT; CDR3: CASSLAGTDTQYF
D: .; V: TRBV11-2; J: TRBJ2-7; DNA: TGTGCCAGCAGCTTAGTAGTCGACTTCGAGCAGTACTTC; CDR3: CASSLVVDFEQYF
D: .; V: TRBV7-8; J: TRBJ2-1; DNA: TGTGCCAGCAGCCTGGGGGCAGGTGGGTTGCTCCCCGACAATGAGCAGTTCTTC; CDR3: CASSLGAGGLLPDNEQFF
D: .; V: TRBV7-9; J: TRBJ2-2; DNA: TGTGCCAGCAGTTCCAGACAGACGAACACCGGGGAGCTGTTTTTT; CDR3: CASSSRQTNTGELFF